The rows below give T cell receptor beta chains drawn from one sample of a study of early T cells in non-severe SARS-CoV-2 infection. TCRdb analysed the 5' RACE reads with MiXCR anew, one entry per CDR3 protein. Found here are roughly 25,000 distinct CDR3 sequences, 4.3% of them singletons; the top ten hold roughly 14%. The sequenced sample was whole blood. The receptors shown here come from an adult who was a healthcare worker with PCR-confirmed SARS-CoV-2 infection or an uninfected control (not recorded which). Each CDR3 is given with its conserved first and last residue. The D gene is left open where the match is weak. Clone sizes are given selectively: once, few, many, or a class where the clone is expanded.

abundance: many; j_gene: TRBJ2-7; v_gene: TRBV29-1; d_gene: -; CDR3nt: TGCAGCGTATCGACCTGGGGTTACGAGCAGTACTTC; CDR3aa: CSVSTWGYEQYF
abundance: few; j_gene: TRBJ2-7; v_gene: TRBV7-9; d_gene: TRBD1; CDR3nt: TGTGCCAGCAGATTGACGACAGGGGACGAGCAGTACTTC; CDR3aa: CASRLTTGDEQYF
abundance: many; j_gene: TRBJ2-1; v_gene: TRBV6-2/TRBV6-3; d_gene: TRBD2; CDR3nt: TGTGCCAGCAGTTACTCGACACTAGCGGAAAAGCAGTTCTTC; CDR3aa: CASSYSTLAEKQFF
abundance: many; j_gene: TRBJ1-2; v_gene: TRBV6-6; d_gene: TRBD1; CDR3nt: TGTGCCAGCAGTTACGACAGGGTAGATGGCTACACCTTC; CDR3aa: CASSYDRVDGYTF
abundance: -; j_gene: TRBJ1-2; v_gene: TRBV28; d_gene: -; CDR3nt: TGTGCCAGCAGTTTAATTAGCGGCTACACCTTC; CDR3aa: CASSLISGYTF
abundance: many; j_gene: TRBJ2-3; v_gene: TRBV7-2; d_gene: -; CDR3nt: TGTGCCAGCGCACTAATAGATACGCAGTATTTT; CDR3aa: CASALIDTQYF
abundance: many; j_gene: TRBJ1-2; v_gene: TRBV12-3/TRBV12-4; d_gene: -; CDR3nt: TGTGCCAGCAGTTTTGGGGGAACAGGGAATAACTATGGCTACACCTTC; CDR3aa: CASSFGGTGNNYGYTF
abundance: many; j_gene: TRBJ2-3; v_gene: TRBV29-1; d_gene: -; CDR3nt: TGCAGCGTTTCACCCGAAAGGGGAAGGCAGTATTTT; CDR3aa: CSVSPERGRQYF
abundance: many; j_gene: TRBJ2-3; v_gene: TRBV7-9; d_gene: -; CDR3nt: TGTGCCAGCAGCTTCACTAGGTTCACAGATACGCAGTATTTT; CDR3aa: CASSFTRFTDTQYF
abundance: few; j_gene: TRBJ1-1; v_gene: TRBV5-1; d_gene: -; CDR3nt: TGCGCCAGCAGCGTGGCAGGGGTTAGGAACACTGAAGCTTTCTTT; CDR3aa: CASSVAGVRNTEAFF
abundance: few; j_gene: TRBJ2-1; v_gene: TRBV6-2/TRBV6-3; d_gene: TRBD2; CDR3nt: TGTGCCAGCAGCACTAGCGGGAGCCGCTACAATGAGCAGTTCTTC; CDR3aa: CASSTSGSRYNEQFF
abundance: many; j_gene: TRBJ2-7; v_gene: TRBV6-2/TRBV6-3; d_gene: -; CDR3nt: TGTGCCAGCAGTAGGACACTACTCTACGAGCAGTACTTC; CDR3aa: CASSRTLLYEQYF
abundance: -; j_gene: TRBJ2-1; v_gene: TRBV7-2; d_gene: TRBD1; CDR3nt: TGTGCCAGCAGCTTACCTGACAGGGGGCGTTTTAGTGAGCAGTTCTTC; CDR3aa: CASSLPDRGRFSEQFF
abundance: many; j_gene: TRBJ2-1; v_gene: TRBV6-5; d_gene: TRBD2; CDR3nt: TGTGCCAGCAGTTACTCCGCGGGGGTTGGCCCCCCCTACAATGAGCAGTTCTTC; CDR3aa: CASSYSAGVGPPYNEQFF
abundance: many; j_gene: TRBJ2-5; v_gene: TRBV12-3/TRBV12-4; d_gene: TRBD1; CDR3nt: TGTGCCAGCAGCCAGACAGGGGGAGAGACCCAGTACTTC; CDR3aa: CASSQTGGETQYF
abundance: many; j_gene: TRBJ1-6; v_gene: TRBV3-1; d_gene: -; CDR3nt: TGTGCCAGCAGCCAAGATGGGCTCTATAATTCACCCCTCCACTTT; CDR3aa: CASSQDGLYNSPLHF
abundance: -; j_gene: TRBJ2-3; v_gene: TRBV20-1; d_gene: -; CDR3nt: TGCAGTGCTTGTGGATCGGGCACAGATACGCAGTATTTT; CDR3aa: CSACGSGTDTQYF
abundance: once; j_gene: TRBJ2-1; v_gene: TRBV5-1; d_gene: TRBD2; CDR3nt: TGCGCCAGCAGCACGGGACTAGTCTACAATGAGCAGTTCTTC; CDR3aa: CASSTGLVYNEQFF
abundance: many; j_gene: TRBJ2-1; v_gene: TRBV18; d_gene: -; CDR3nt: TGTGCCAGCTCACTTGAGGATGAGCAGTTCTTC; CDR3aa: CASSLEDEQFF
abundance: few; j_gene: TRBJ2-3; v_gene: TRBV9; d_gene: -; CDR3nt: TGTGCCAGCAGCGTAGATTTACTGGCAGGGGTTTCGGATACGCAGTATTTT; CDR3aa: CASSVDLLAGVSDTQYF
abundance: medium-sized; j_gene: TRBJ2-1; v_gene: TRBV27; d_gene: -; CDR3nt: TGTGCCAGCAGTCCGATCGGGCCGAGGAGAGGCTCCTACAATGAGCAGTTCTTC; CDR3aa: CASSPIGPRRGSYNEQFF
abundance: few; j_gene: TRBJ1-1; v_gene: TRBV18; d_gene: TRBD1; CDR3nt: TGTGCCAGCCCTATCCGACAGGGTGACACTGAAGCTTTCTTT; CDR3aa: CASPIRQGDTEAFF
abundance: many; j_gene: TRBJ1-1; v_gene: TRBV10-1; d_gene: -; CDR3nt: TGCGCCAGCAGTGATATTCTGGGGAGCACTGAAGCTTTCTTT; CDR3aa: CASSDILGSTEAFF
abundance: many; j_gene: TRBJ1-1; v_gene: TRBV11-1; d_gene: -; CDR3nt: TGTGCCAGCAGCTTGTTGGGGGTAACTTTCTTT; CDR3aa: CASSLLGVTFF
abundance: many; j_gene: TRBJ2-7; v_gene: TRBV7-2; d_gene: TRBD1; CDR3nt: TGTGCCAGCAGCTTAGAGGGGGCCACCACCTACGAGCAGTACTTC; CDR3aa: CASSLEGATTYEQYF
abundance: many; j_gene: TRBJ1-1; v_gene: TRBV18; d_gene: -; CDR3nt: TGTGCCAGCTCACCACTCGACAGGAACACTGAAGCTTTCTTT; CDR3aa: CASSPLDRNTEAFF
abundance: many; j_gene: TRBJ2-7; v_gene: TRBV9; d_gene: -; CDR3nt: TGTGCCAGCGGGGGGATTAGCTCCTACGAGCAGTACTTC; CDR3aa: CASGGISSYEQYF
abundance: -; j_gene: TRBJ2-3; v_gene: TRBV7-9; d_gene: -; CDR3nt: TGTGCCAGCAGCTCAGGGGCCGCCTGGACAGATACGCAGTATTTT; CDR3aa: CASSSGAAWTDTQYF
abundance: many; j_gene: TRBJ2-1; v_gene: TRBV18; d_gene: TRBD2; CDR3nt: TGTGCCAGCTCACTGCTCCGGCGGGAGGGTCGGAATGAGCAGTTCTTC; CDR3aa: CASSLLRREGRNEQFF
abundance: -; j_gene: TRBJ2-3; v_gene: TRBV7-2; d_gene: -; CDR3nt: TGTGCCAGCAGCTTAAGGACAGCCACAGATACGCAGTATTTT; CDR3aa: CASSLRTATDTQYF
abundance: many; j_gene: TRBJ1-1; v_gene: TRBV5-1; d_gene: TRBD1; CDR3nt: TGCGCCAGCAGAACGCAGGGGGGTATGAACACTGAAGCTTTCTTT; CDR3aa: CASRTQGGMNTEAFF
abundance: -; j_gene: TRBJ2-5; v_gene: TRBV3-1; d_gene: -; CDR3nt: TGTGCCAGCAGCCGCGGCGGCCGGGAGACCCAGTACTTC; CDR3aa: CASSRGGRETQYF
abundance: few; j_gene: TRBJ1-1; v_gene: TRBV6-5; d_gene: -; CDR3nt: TGTGCCAGCAGAAAAACAGCGAACACTGAAGCTTTCTTT; CDR3aa: CASRKTANTEAFF
abundance: few; j_gene: TRBJ2-3; v_gene: TRBV29-1; d_gene: TRBD2; CDR3nt: TGCAGCGTGGGACTAGCGGGGGTTACTAGCACAGATACGCAGTATTTT; CDR3aa: CSVGLAGVTSTDTQYF
abundance: -; j_gene: TRBJ1-1; v_gene: TRBV28; d_gene: TRBD1; CDR3nt: TGTGCCAGCAGTTCCTATAACAGGGGCCGTACTGAAGCTTTCTTT; CDR3aa: CASSSYNRGRTEAFF
abundance: few; j_gene: TRBJ2-5; v_gene: TRBV6-5; d_gene: -; CDR3nt: TGTGCCAGCAGTTGGGCCAAAAAACAGGAAAAGCAGGCAGGAGGAGAGACCCAGTACTTC; CDR3aa: CASSWAKKQEKQAGGETQYF
abundance: many; j_gene: TRBJ2-5; v_gene: TRBV7-2; d_gene: TRBD2; CDR3nt: TGTGCCAGCAGCCCACGGACTAGCGGGGGGGCCGGAGAGACCCAGTACTTC; CDR3aa: CASSPRTSGGAGETQYF
abundance: -; j_gene: TRBJ2-2; v_gene: TRBV18; d_gene: -; CDR3nt: TGTGCCAGCTCACCCCACATCCTTTCGAACACCGGGGAGCTGTTTTTT; CDR3aa: CASSPHILSNTGELFF
abundance: many; j_gene: TRBJ2-7; v_gene: TRBV7-2; d_gene: TRBD1; CDR3nt: TGTGCCAGCAGCGTATCGACAGGGTTTGACGAGCAGTACTTC; CDR3aa: CASSVSTGFDEQYF
abundance: -; j_gene: TRBJ2-1; v_gene: TRBV2; d_gene: -; CDR3nt: TGTGCCAGCAGTGCTGTAAATGAGCAGTTCTTC; CDR3aa: CASSAVNEQFF
abundance: many; j_gene: TRBJ1-2; v_gene: TRBV6-2/TRBV6-3; d_gene: -; CDR3nt: TGTGCCAGCAACCGGGACCGAGCTAACTATGGCTACACCTTC; CDR3aa: CASNRDRANYGYTF
abundance: many; j_gene: TRBJ1-2; v_gene: TRBV7-2; d_gene: -; CDR3nt: TGTGCCAGCAGCTTAGCGGGGGCTGCTAACTATGGCTACACCTTC; CDR3aa: CASSLAGAANYGYTF
abundance: few; j_gene: TRBJ2-5; v_gene: TRBV5-1; d_gene: TRBD2; CDR3nt: TGCGCCAGCAGCGTGGCCGGGACTAGACAAGAGACCCAGTACTTC; CDR3aa: CASSVAGTRQETQYF
abundance: many; j_gene: TRBJ2-3; v_gene: TRBV7-2; d_gene: -; CDR3nt: TGTGCCAGCAGCTTAGCAGGGCCCGCAGATACGCAGTATTTT; CDR3aa: CASSLAGPADTQYF
abundance: many; j_gene: TRBJ1-1; v_gene: TRBV21-1; d_gene: -; CDR3nt: TGTGCCAGCAGCAAAGGTGGGTTCGGGACACCTAGCCCCACTGAAGCTTTCTTT; CDR3aa: CASSKGGFGTPSPTEAFF
abundance: many; j_gene: TRBJ2-7; v_gene: TRBV11-2; d_gene: -; CDR3nt: TGTGCCAGCAGCGCCTTGAAGACACCCGAGCAGTACTTC; CDR3aa: CASSALKTPEQYF
abundance: many; j_gene: TRBJ2-7; v_gene: TRBV5-6; d_gene: -; CDR3nt: TGTGCCAGCAGCTTGGGGGACCCCTACGAGCAGTACTTC; CDR3aa: CASSLGDPYEQYF
abundance: many; j_gene: TRBJ2-1; v_gene: TRBV7-8; d_gene: -; CDR3nt: TGTGCCAGCAGTGGGTACAATGAGCAGTTCTTC; CDR3aa: CASSGYNEQFF
abundance: many; j_gene: TRBJ2-5; v_gene: TRBV5-5; d_gene: -; CDR3nt: TGTGCCAGCAGCTCGGCGTCCGACAGGTTTCAAGAGACCCAGTACTTC; CDR3aa: CASSSASDRFQETQYF
abundance: many; j_gene: TRBJ2-2; v_gene: TRBV11-3; d_gene: -; CDR3nt: TGTGCCAGCAGCTGGACTCCTAACACCGGGGAGCTGTTTTTT; CDR3aa: CASSWTPNTGELFF
abundance: many; j_gene: TRBJ2-3; v_gene: TRBV6-6; d_gene: -; CDR3nt: TGTGCCAGCAGTATGTTGGGGGTAGATACGCAGTATTTT; CDR3aa: CASSMLGVDTQYF
abundance: many; j_gene: TRBJ1-1; v_gene: TRBV20-1; d_gene: TRBD1; CDR3nt: TGCAGTGCTATTCCTCAGGGGGCGGTTGAAGCTTTCTTT; CDR3aa: CSAIPQGAVEAFF
abundance: many; j_gene: TRBJ2-7; v_gene: TRBV5-1; d_gene: -; CDR3nt: TGCGCCAGCAGCTTGGCCTTCGCGGACGAGCAGTACTTC; CDR3aa: CASSLAFADEQYF
abundance: -; j_gene: TRBJ1-4; v_gene: TRBV7-2; d_gene: -; CDR3nt: TGTGCCAGCAGCTTATCTGGCGGATTCCACACAAATGAAAAACTGTTTTTT; CDR3aa: CASSLSGGFHTNEKLFF
abundance: -; j_gene: TRBJ2-1; v_gene: TRBV7-2; d_gene: -; CDR3nt: TGTGCCAGCAGCTTCACGGGGGCTAATGAGCAGTTCTTC; CDR3aa: CASSFTGANEQFF
abundance: many; j_gene: TRBJ2-7; v_gene: TRBV11-2; d_gene: -; CDR3nt: TGTGCCAGCAGCCCGTGGGGACCCCCTTACGAGCAGTACTTC; CDR3aa: CASSPWGPPYEQYF
abundance: many; j_gene: TRBJ2-3; v_gene: TRBV20-1; d_gene: -; CDR3nt: TGCAGTGCGGATAATAACATAGGCGGGGACCTGGATACGCAGTATTTT; CDR3aa: CSADNNIGGDLDTQYF